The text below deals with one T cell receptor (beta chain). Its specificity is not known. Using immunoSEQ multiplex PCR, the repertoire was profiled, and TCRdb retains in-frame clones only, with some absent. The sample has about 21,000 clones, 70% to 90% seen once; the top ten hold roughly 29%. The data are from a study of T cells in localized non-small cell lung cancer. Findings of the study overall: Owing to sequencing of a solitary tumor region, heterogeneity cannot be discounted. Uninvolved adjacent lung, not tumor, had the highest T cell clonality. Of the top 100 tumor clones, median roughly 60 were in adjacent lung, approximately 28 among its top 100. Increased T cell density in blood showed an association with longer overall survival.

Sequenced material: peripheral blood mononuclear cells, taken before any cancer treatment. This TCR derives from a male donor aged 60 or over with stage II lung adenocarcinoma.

The CDR3 is CASSRTGGDYGYTF. In DNA, the CDR3 is TGTGCCAGCAGTAGGACAGGGGGAGACTATGGCTACACCTTC. This sequence joins TRBV27 and TRBJ1-2; the match to TRBD1 covers 10 bases. Looked up from germline, CDR1 is MNHEY and CDR2 is SMNVEV (reference sequence). The CDR3 covers 14 residues. With V trimmed by 5 bases and J by 3 bases, 3 bases remained unmatched.